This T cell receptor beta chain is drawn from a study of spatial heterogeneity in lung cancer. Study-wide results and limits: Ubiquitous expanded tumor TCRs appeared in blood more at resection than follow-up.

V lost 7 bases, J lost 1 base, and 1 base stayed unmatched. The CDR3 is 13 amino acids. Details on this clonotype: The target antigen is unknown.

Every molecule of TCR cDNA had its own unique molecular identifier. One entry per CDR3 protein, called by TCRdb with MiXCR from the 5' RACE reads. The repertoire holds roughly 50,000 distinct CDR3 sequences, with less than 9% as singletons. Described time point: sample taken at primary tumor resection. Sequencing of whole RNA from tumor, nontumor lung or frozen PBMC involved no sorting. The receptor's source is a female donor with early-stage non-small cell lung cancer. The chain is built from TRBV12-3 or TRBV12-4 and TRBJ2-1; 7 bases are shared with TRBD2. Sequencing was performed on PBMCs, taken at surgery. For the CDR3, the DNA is TGTGCCAGCATCGGGGGGTCCTACAATGAGCAGTTCTTC. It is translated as CASIGGSYNEQFF.